This T cell receptor (beta chain) was identified in a study of cytomegalovirus exposure and HLA in healthy donors (dated by TCRdb to about 2017). Broadly, across the study: An earlier analysis of some 550 of the donors reported 250 to 300 Gb of sequence data and 100 million to 130 million unique TCR beta sequences from about 179 million T cells. Class I and class II HLA loci were covered by the typing at four-digit resolution. The study was designed to test whether signatures of past pathogen exposure could be identified by cataloging public T cell receptors. Donor age, sex, ethnicity and CMV serostatus were compiled together with the repertoire data. Approximately 330 gigabases of sequencing data and 75 million to 85 million unique TCR sequences made up an early release that covered around 640 HLA-typed donors. The number of donors typed differed by locus, with about 629-630 for A, B, C, DRB1 and DQB1, around 560 for DQA1, nearly 610 for DPA1, and some 470 for DPB1. A later genetic analysis took genome-wide SNP genotypes for about 65% of the roughly 670 donors and used that subset as a discovery cohort. Of the roughly 430 genotyped donors, around 81% fell in the genetic ancestry cluster associated with self-reported Caucasian donors. Across about 380 genotyped donors of the cohort, an average of approximately 240,000 unique TCR beta nucleotide sequences per donor were sequenced, and 15% to 20% of those sequences were non-productive. The later analysis used no new phenotypic data to find candidate immune exposures, relying instead on TCR beta sequences and their occurrence across donors. Every discovery cohort repertoire had been produced on one sequencing platform. Besides the first cohort of approximately 670 subjects, a separate validation cohort made up of about 120 different subjects was used. An earlier analysis of 587 of the donors applied high-throughput TCR beta sequencing to assess whether each TCR beta V gene segment acted as functional or pseudogenic. The study combined high-throughput TCR immunosequencing, statistical association of individual TCRs with disease status, and machine learning to predict cytomegalovirus infection status. The T cell repertoires of several hundred subjects were profiled by immunosequencing and related to cytomegalovirus serostatus. A few DR-DQ haplotypes were handled as single units for association and clustering because linkage in the cohort was strong. A later analysis re-examined previously published TCR beta repertoires from several hundred donors and added high-resolution HLA genotyping to investigate patterns of TCR occurrence. General findings and caveats noted by the study authors: According to the authors, the approach could potentially be generalized to other disease states and immunological phenotypes. In an earlier analysis of under 600 of the donors, most TCR beta V segments were observed in productive rearrangements about 90% or about 30% of the time, broadly matching IMGT annotations. A later analysis found that HLA-associated TCR beta chains were more clonally expanded and had lower generation probabilities than equally common non-associated chains. A further reported finding was that TCR beta sequences accurately predicted the HLA-A and HLA-B alleles for most subjects in the first cohort. Three of the identified cytomegalovirus-associated TCR beta chains were confirmed in vitro to be specific for cytomegalovirus antigens. In the study, around 150 TCR beta chains were listed as associated with cytomegalovirus. Presence/absence analyses assumed roughly uniform sequencing depth across donors, an assumption that may not hold. In a later analysis, about 17,000 TCR beta sequences were associated with specific HLA alleles at a false discovery rate of 0.05. Correlated functional status among segregating V segments might reflect linkage disequilibrium, but an unknown experimental factor could not be ruled out. In both the original and validation cohorts, the classifier was reported to diagnose cytomegalovirus status with high specificity and sensitivity. According to a later analysis, parvovirus B19, influenza, CMV and Epstein-Barr virus appeared linked to several top co-occurrence clusters. A later analysis found that most CMV-associated TCR beta chains appeared HLA-restricted, with HLA associations seemingly driven largely by CMV exposure. Because counts were too low, seventeen rarely observed V segments, including chromosome 9 orphons, were left out of the earlier analysis of some 600 of the donors. Immune exposure information for the cohort was limited to CMV serostatus. In a later genetic analysis, a missense DCLRE1C variant was associated with V-gene and J-gene trimming of TCR beta chains, and the association was replicated in an independent cohort. Because the 87-base-pair reads could not distinguish some IMGT-functional V segments, including TRBV6-2 and TRBV6-3, those segments were excluded. Because some donors lacked HLA typing at each locus, the association tests relied only on the typed subset. A cluster of highly shared sequence variants was judged likely to be a technical artifact of the sequencing pipeline. A later analysis found that TCR association rates varied across HLA loci, with DRB1 alleles showing the most associated TCRs and HLA-C alleles the fewest. According to a later genetic analysis, donors in an Asian-associated ancestry cluster had fewer N-insertions in productive TCRs than the approximately 700-donor mean. Strong co-occurrence of HLA alleles, especially DR and DQ, made assigning TCR associations to individual alleles difficult. Across donors, most TCR sequences were observed very rarely, whereas some public TCRs were present in many individuals. The cohort was sequenced for TCR beta chains only, and without alpha or paired-chain data the features that could be detected were limited.

The cohort comprised hundreds of healthy bone marrow donors. Cohort members were all nominally healthy when sampled, although unrecorded immune exposures were likely present. The donor tested CMV seronegative, placing the donor among the 350 or so seronegative members of the cohort. Each donor provided a peripheral blood sample, and peripheral blood mononuclear cells were used for TCR beta sequencing. Genomic DNA extraction from the blood cell samples was performed with the Qiagen DNeasy Blood Extraction Kit. With regard to this clone: The clone's antigen remains unknown. No clone much larger than this one lies a single base away; base qualities are absent.

The library was generated by the immunoSEQ multiplex PCR assay. A mixture of 60 forward primers for TCR Vbeta segments and 13 reverse primers for TCR Jbeta segments was used in the multiplex PCR. The CDR3 region of rearranged TCR beta genes was amplified from genomic DNA by a multiplex PCR assay. The amplified TCR beta libraries were sequenced on the Illumina HiSeq System as 87-base-pair reads. The source study handled its data this way. A later analysis counted 65 million to 90 million unique TCR beta chains across the roughly 700 repertoires, and 10 million to 11 million of these chains were shared by at least two donors. Raw reads were error-corrected and collapsed into unique sequences with a nearest-neighbor algorithm that merged closely related sequences to remove PCR and sequencing errors. CDR3 sequences were aligned to IMGT reference sequences to assign V, D and J gene segments. For a sequence to be retained, a match of at least six nucleotides to both a V gene segment and a J gene segment was required. Rearrangements were classified as productive when the CDR3 lacked stop codons and remained in frame with V and J, and all other rearrangements were classified as non-productive. Following IMGT convention, CDR3 was defined as the stretch from the second conserved V-encoded cysteine up to the conserved J-encoded phenylalanine. The earlier analysis of roughly 590 of the donors excluded any sequence lacking an unambiguous match to a single V gene segment. In an earlier analysis of roughly 500 of the donors, V segments were called functional above 56.7% productive rearrangements and were called segregating when the between-donor standard deviation exceeded 5%. A statistical classification framework was developed to diagnose cytomegalovirus status using the catalog of TCR beta chain sequences. In a later analysis, V and J genes were assigned by comparing TCR nucleotide sequences against IMGT/GENE-DB human TR gene sequences. In a later analysis, CDR3 sequences and most-parsimonious VDJ recombination scenarios were assigned using the TCRdist pipeline. In a later analysis, each TCR beta chain was defined by its CDR3 amino acid sequence together with its V-gene family, and reads lacking a unique V-gene family were excluded. A later analysis removed over 500 highly shared, low-generation-probability nucleotide sequences to deal with suspected cross-contamination and a sequencing artifact. For each public chain, a later analysis derived a clonal expansion index from normalized ranks of inferred template counts within each repertoire. In a later analysis, generation probabilities were computed using a VDJ recombination model fitted to out-of-frame rearrangements, and the results were checked against IGoR. In a later analysis, hypergeometric tests were used to score TCR-TCR, TCR-HLA and TCR-CMV co-occurrence, with a repertoire-size bias correction applied to TCR pairs. False discovery rates were estimated in a later analysis by permuting HLA or CMV assignments 20 times. A later analysis grouped co-occurring TCRs with DBSCAN, adding TCRdist sequence similarity when clustering within HLA-allele-positive subsets. Repertoires with fewer than 30,000 or more than 120,000 public chains, plus five repertoires with anomalous nucleotide sharing, were excluded from co-occurrence clustering. This is the immuneACCESS table as TCRdb keeps it, with only in-frame sequences that have V and J called. A part of the clones is gone; compared with another copy, unresolved V genes explain less than half, and the rest is unexplained. V, J and clone size are taken as reported in that table, and D and trimming were inferred from the DNA itself. The sample yields roughly 100,000 clones; around 74% were counted once. Under 2% of the sample is in the top ten clones.

The germline V gene sets CDR1 to MNHEY and CDR2 to SVGAGI. The junction shows trimming of 6 bases on V and 4 bases on J, and the gene matches do not reach 6 bases of it. The CDR3 has 14 amino acids, counting the end cysteine and phenylalanine. CDR3 DNA only is kept here, 42 bases in frame from base 1. This receptor was taken from a middle-aged woman in good health and CMV-seronegative. The rearrangement joined TRBV6-5 to TRBJ1-2, and 9 bases in between align with TRBD1. Sequenced material: PBMCs. The encoded CDR3 is CASRPGQGSYGYTF. In nucleotides, the sequence is TGTGCCAGCAGACCCGGACAGGGGAGCTATGGCTACACCTTC.